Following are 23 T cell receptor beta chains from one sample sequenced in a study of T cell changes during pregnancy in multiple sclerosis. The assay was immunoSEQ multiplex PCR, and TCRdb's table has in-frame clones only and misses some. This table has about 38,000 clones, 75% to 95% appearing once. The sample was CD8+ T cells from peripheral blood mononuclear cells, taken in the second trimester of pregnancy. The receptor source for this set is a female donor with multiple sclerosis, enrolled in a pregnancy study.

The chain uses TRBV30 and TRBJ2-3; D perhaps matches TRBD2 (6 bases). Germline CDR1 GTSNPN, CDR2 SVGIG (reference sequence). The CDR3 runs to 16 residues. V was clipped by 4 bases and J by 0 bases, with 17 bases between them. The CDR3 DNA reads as TGTGCCTGGAAGACGCCGGGACTCCTCAGCACAGATACGCAGTATTTT. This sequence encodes CAWKTPGLLSTDTQYF.

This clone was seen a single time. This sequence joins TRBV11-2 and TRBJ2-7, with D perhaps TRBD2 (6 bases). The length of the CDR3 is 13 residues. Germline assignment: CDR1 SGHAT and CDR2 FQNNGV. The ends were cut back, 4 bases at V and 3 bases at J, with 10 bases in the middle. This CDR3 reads CASSSSTSYEQYF. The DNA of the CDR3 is TGTGCCAGCAGCTCATCGACTAGCTACGAGCAGTACTTC.

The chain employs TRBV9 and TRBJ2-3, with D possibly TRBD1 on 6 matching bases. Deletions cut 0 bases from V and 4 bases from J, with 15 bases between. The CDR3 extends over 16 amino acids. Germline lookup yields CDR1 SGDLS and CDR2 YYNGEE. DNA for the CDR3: TGTGCCAGCAGCGTAGCTTGGACAGTTCTGCCAGATACGCAGTATTTT. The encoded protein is CASSVAWTVLPDTQYF.

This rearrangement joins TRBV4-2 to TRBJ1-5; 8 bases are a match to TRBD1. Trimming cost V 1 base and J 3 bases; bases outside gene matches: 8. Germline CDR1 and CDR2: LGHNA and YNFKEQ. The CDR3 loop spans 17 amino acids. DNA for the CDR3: TGTGCCAGCAGCCAAGCTGCGGGACAGGTTACCAATCAGCCCCAGCATTTT. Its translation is CASSQAAGQVTNQPQHF.

The CDR3 loop reads CASSVRGRDEQYF. Written as DNA, the CDR3 is TGTGCCAGCAGCGTGAGGGGGAGGGACGAGCAGTACTTC. The chain carries TRBV9 and TRBJ2-7; possible D gene TRBD2, 7 bases. Germline CDR1 reads SGDLS; CDR2 reads YYNGEE. Trimming took 2 bases from V and 5 from J, leaving 11 bases between them. The CDR3 is made up of 13 amino acids.

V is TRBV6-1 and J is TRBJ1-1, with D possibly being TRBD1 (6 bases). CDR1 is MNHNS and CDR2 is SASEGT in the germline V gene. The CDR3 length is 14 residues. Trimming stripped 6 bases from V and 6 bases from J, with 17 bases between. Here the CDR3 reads CASRYRVVFSEAFF. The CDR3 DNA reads TGTGCCAGCAGGTACAGGGTGGTTTTCTCTGAAGCTTTCTTT.

DNA of the CDR3: TGTGCCAGCAGCCGACAGGGGGCGTACACTGAAGCTTTCTTT. This encodes CASSRQGAYTEAFF. The chain joins TRBV6-6 to TRBJ1-1; 10 nucleotides agree with TRBD1. CDR3 length: 14 residues. The junction had 4 bases not matched to a gene; V was cut back by 6 bases and J by 3 bases. Germline lookup yields CDR1 MNHNY and CDR2 SVGAGI (reference sequence).

The CDR3 protein is CASSRTGANTGELFF. The CDR3 DNA sequence: TGTGCCAGCAGCCGGACAGGGGCCAACACCGGGGAGCTGTTTTTT. This chain uses TRBV14 with TRBJ2-2, with 9 nucleotides matching TRBD1. J gave up 2 bases and V 4 bases, and 2 bases lay outside the gene matches. The CDR3 has 15 residues. Germline CDR1 SGHDN, CDR2 FVKESK.

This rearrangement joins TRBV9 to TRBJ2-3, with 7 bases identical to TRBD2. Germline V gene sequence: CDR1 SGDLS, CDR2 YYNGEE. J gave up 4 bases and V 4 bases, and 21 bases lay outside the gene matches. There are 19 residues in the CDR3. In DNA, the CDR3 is TGTGCCAGCAGCCGCTTTGGGGGGGGGACCCGGTTGGTCGCAGATACGCAGTATTTT. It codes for CASSRFGGGTRLVADTQYF. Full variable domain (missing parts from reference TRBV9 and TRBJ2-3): DSGVTQTPKHLITATGQRVTLRCSPRSGDLSVYWYQQSLDQGLQFLIQYYNGEERAKGNILERFSAQQFPDLHSELNLSSLELGDSALYFCASSRFGGGTRLVADTQYFGPGTRLTVL.

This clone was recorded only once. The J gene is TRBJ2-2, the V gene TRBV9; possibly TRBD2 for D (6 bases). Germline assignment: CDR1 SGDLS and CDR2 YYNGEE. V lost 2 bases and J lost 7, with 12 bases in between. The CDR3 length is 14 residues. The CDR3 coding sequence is TGTGCCAGCAGCGTCGGGCGGGAAGGCGGGGAGCTGTTTTTT. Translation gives CASSVGREGGELFF.

The CDR3 coding sequence is TGTGCCAGCAGCCCAGCGGCTAGCGGGAGCAACACCGGGGAGCTGTTTTTT. This sequence encodes CASSPAASGSNTGELFF. V usage is TRBV7-9 and J usage is TRBJ2-2; 10 bases map to TRBD2. The CDR3 spans 17 residues. The V gene's germline CDR1 is SEHNR and CDR2 FQNEAQ (reference sequence). V shed 5 bases, J shed 2 bases, and the junction held 8 bases outside the gene matches.

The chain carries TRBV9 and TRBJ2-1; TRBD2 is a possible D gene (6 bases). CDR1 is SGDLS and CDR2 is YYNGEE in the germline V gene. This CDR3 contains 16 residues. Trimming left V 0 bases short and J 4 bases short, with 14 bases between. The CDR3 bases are TGTGCCAGCAGCGTAGGGGAGGTCCTAGCGTACAATGAGCAGTTCTTC. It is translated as CASSVGEVLAYNEQFF.

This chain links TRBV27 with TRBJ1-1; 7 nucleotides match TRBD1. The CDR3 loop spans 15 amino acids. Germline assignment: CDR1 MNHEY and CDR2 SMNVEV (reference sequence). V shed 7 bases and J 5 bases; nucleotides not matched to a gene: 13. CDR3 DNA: TGTGCCAGCACCTCAAATGCGGACAGGAGGACTGAAGCTTTCTTT. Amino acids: CASTSNADRRTEAFF.

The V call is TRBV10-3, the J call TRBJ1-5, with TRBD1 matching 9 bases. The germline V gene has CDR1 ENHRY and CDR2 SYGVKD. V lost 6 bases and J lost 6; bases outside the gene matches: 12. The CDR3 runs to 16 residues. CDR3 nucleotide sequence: TGTGCCATCAGGCCTGAGGGACAGGGATCGAGTCAGCCCCAGCATTTT. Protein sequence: CAIRPEGQGSSQPQHF.

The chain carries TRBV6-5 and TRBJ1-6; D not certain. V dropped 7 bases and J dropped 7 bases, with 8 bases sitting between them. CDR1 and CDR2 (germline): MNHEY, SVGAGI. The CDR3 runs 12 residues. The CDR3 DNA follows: TGTGCCAGCACGGGAGTGAATTCACCCCTCCACTTT. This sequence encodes CASTGVNSPLHF.

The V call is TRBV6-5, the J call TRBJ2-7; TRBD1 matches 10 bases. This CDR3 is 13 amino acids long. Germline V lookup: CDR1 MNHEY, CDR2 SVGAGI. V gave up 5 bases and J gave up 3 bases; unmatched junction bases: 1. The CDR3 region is CASSDRGHYEQYF. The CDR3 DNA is TGTGCCAGCAGTGACAGGGGGCACTACGAGCAGTACTTC.

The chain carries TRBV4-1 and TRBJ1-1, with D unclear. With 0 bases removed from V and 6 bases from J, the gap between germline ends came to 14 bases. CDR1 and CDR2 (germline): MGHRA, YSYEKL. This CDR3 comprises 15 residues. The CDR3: CASSQDSGPGSEAFF. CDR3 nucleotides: TGCGCCAGCAGCCAAGATAGCGGGCCAGGTTCTGAAGCTTTCTTT.

CDR3 coding DNA: TGTGCCAGCATTCCGGACAACTCCTACGAGCAGTACTTC. Its translation: CASIPDNSYEQYF. The chain carries TRBV2 and TRBJ2-7; a weak D match, TRBD1 (5 bases). V lost 7 bases, J lost 0 bases, and 10 bases lay in between. The CDR3 length is 13 residues. Germline values: CDR1 SNHLY, CDR2 FYNNEI.

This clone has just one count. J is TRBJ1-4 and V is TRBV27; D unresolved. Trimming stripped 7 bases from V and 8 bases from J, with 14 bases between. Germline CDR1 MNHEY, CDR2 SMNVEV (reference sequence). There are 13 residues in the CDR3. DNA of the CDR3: TGTGCCAGCAAACGAAATCGGAGGGAAAAACTGTTTTTT. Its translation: CASKRNRREKLFF.

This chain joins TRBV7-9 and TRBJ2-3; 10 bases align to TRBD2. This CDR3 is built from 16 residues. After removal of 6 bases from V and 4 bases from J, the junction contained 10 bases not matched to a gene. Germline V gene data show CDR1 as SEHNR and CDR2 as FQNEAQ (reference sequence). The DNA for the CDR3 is TGTGCCAGCAGTCGGGGACTAGCGACGGGGTCAGATACGCAGTATTTT. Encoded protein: CASSRGLATGSDTQYF.

CDR3 nucleotide sequence: TGTGCCAGCAGCTCGAACAGGGCCGAGTACCAAGAGACCCAGTACTTC. Protein: CASSSNRAEYQETQYF. The chain carries TRBV11-1 and TRBJ2-5; TRBD1 is a possible D gene (6 bases). The germline V and J ends were trimmed by 4 bases and 0 bases, with 15 bases remaining between them. Germline-derived CDR1 and CDR2 are SGHAT and FQDESV (reference sequence). CDR3 length: 16 residues. The complete variable domain, with remaining parts taken from reference TRBV11-1 and TRBJ2-5, reads EAEVAQSPRYKITEKSQAVAFWCDPISGHATLYWYRQILGQGPELLVQFQDESVVDDSQLPKDRFSAERLKGVDSTLKIQPAELGDSAMYLCASSSNRAEYQETQYFGPGTRLLVL.

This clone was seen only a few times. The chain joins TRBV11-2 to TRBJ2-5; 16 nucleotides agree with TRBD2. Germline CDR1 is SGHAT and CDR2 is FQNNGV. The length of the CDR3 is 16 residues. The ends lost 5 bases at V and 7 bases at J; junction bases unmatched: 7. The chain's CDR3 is CASSTGTSGGAGTQYF. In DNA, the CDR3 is TGTGCCAGCAGCACCGGGACTAGCGGGGGGGCAGGGACCCAGTACTTC.

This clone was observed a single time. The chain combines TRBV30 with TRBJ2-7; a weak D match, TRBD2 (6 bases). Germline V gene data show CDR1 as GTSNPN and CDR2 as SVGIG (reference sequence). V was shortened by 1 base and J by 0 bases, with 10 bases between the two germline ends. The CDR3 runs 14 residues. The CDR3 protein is CAWSAPGLSYEQYF. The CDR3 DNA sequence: TGTGCCTGGAGTGCACCGGGACTCTCCTACGAGCAGTACTTC.